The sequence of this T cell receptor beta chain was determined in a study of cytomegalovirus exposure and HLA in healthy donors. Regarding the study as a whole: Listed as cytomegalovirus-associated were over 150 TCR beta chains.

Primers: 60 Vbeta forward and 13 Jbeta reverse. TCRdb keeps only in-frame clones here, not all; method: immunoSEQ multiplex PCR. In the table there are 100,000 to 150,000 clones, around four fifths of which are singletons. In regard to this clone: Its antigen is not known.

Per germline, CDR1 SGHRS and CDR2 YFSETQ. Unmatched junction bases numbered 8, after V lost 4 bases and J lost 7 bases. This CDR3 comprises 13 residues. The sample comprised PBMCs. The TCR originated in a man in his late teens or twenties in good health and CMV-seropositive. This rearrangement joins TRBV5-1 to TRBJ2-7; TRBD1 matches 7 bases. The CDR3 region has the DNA TGCGCCAGCAGCCGGGACAGTGAAAGGGAGCAGTACTTC. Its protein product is CASSRDSEREQYF.